At least ten counts were recorded for the clone carrying this T cell receptor beta chain. RNA transcripts were the template, and TCR beta CDR3 regions were amplified from them. HTBI-primed RT-PCR formed the first round, and a multiplex PCR formed the second. Each CDR3 protein is one row after TCRdb ran MiXCR on the multiplex PCR reads. The sample yields about 380,000 distinct CDR3 sequences, roughly 15% seen once. The data were obtained in a study of Graves' ophthalmopathy and Graves' hyperthyroidism. Study summary: Blood was drawn at initial diagnosis, before any treatment.

Germline-derived CDR1 and CDR2 are LNHDA and SQIVND (reference sequence). The V end lost 7 bases, the J end lost 1 base, and 13 bases lay between the germline ends. The CDR3 spans 14 residues. The authors defined stable hyperthyroidism as no ophthalmopathy within 18 months of follow-up. The rearrangement uses TRBV19 and TRBJ1-1; D not certain. Sequenced sample: peripheral blood. The clonotype was recovered from a woman younger than 30 with stable Graves' hyperthyroidism. CDR3 bases: TGTGCCAGTACCAATCACGCCGGGAACACTGAAGCTTTCTTT. Translating gives CASTNHAGNTEAFF.